The rows below give T cell receptor beta chains drawn from one sample of a study of read filtering for tumor transcriptome and immune sequencing. TCRdb analysed the reads with MiXCR anew, one entry per CDR3 protein. Among 30,000 to 35,000 distinct CDR3 sequences listed, about 18% were seen once. Sequencing was done on a sample of a population of CD138-negative cells sorted from bone marrow. The origin of the receptors is a donor over 35 with multiple myeloma. The CDR3 runs from the conserved cysteine through the conserved F or W. D genes are given only for firm matches. The size field is filled for only some rows; it gives once, few, many or a size class.

medium-sized,TRBJ2-1,TRBV29-1,-,CSVEDLKLKGFYNEQFF,TGCAGCGTTGAAGATCTGAAACTCAAGGGTTTTTACAATGAGCAGTTCTTC
-,TRBJ2-3,TRBV30,-,CAWSVFSTDTQYF,TGTGCCTGGAGTGTATTTAGCACAGATACGCAGTATTTT
medium-sized,TRBJ1-1,TRBV4-2,-,CASSLQVSGTEAFF,TGTGCCAGCAGCTTGCAGGTATCGGGCACTGAAGCTTTCTTT
many,TRBJ2-5,TRBV20-1,TRBD1,CSAKRTGQETQYF,TGCAGTGCTAAACGGACAGGCCAAGAGACCCAGTACTTC
many,TRBJ2-7,TRBV2,-,CASSVAPTYEQYF,TGTGCCAGCAGTGTAGCGCCGACCTACGAGCAGTACTTC
few,TRBJ2-3,TRBV30,-,CACSRGRPNPGVVFRTDTQYF,TGTGCCTGTTCTCGGGGGCGACCCAACCCAGGGGTTGTTTTTCGTACAGATACGCAGTATTTT
many,TRBJ2-5,TRBV29-1,TRBD1,CSVRTGEGETQYF,TGCAGCGTTCGAACAGGGGAAGGAGAGACCCAGTACTTC
many,TRBJ2-5,TRBV5-1,-,CASRTGTPGGGETQYF,TGCGCCAGCAGAACCGGGACACCGGGAGGAGGAGAGACCCAGTACTTC
-,TRBJ2-5,TRBV4-2,-,CASSQEPGLQQETQYF,TGTGCCAGCAGCCAAGAACCGGGACTCCAACAAGAGACCCAGTACTTC
many,TRBJ1-2,TRBV6-1,-,CASSTGLKTLNYGYTF,TGTGCCAGCAGCACGGGACTTAAGACGCTTAACTATGGCTACACCTTC
medium-sized,TRBJ2-1,TRBV29-1,-,CSGSYNEQFF,TGCAGCGGTTCCTACAATGAGCAGTTCTTC
medium-sized,TRBJ2-7,TRBV20-1,-,CSARLAAGSYEQYF,TGCAGTGCTAGATTAGCGGCTGGATCCTACGAGCAGTACTTC
many,TRBJ2-2,TRBV27,-,CASNLMGDGELFF,TGTGCCAGCAACCTTATGGGGGACGGGGAGCTGTTTTTT